Included here is one T cell receptor beta chain sequence, with context. What it recognizes is unknown. This record comes from a study of early T cells in non-severe SARS-CoV-2 infection. About the research overall: Sequenced bulk RNA came from whole blood that was unsorted, and chains were unpaired.

Attachment of unique molecular identifiers was made to individual cDNA molecules. TCRdb independently ran MiXCR on the 5' RACE reads; one entry per CDR3 protein. Of approximately 84,000 distinct CDR3 sequences listed, around 14% are singletons. Germline-derived CDR1 and CDR2 are SGHKS and YYEKEE (reference sequence). CDR3 length: 15 residues. The V segment lost 4 bases and the J segment 4 bases; nucleotides outside the gene matches: 6. General study findings and limits: CD4 and private specificities were missed by VDJdb matching, which favored anti-spike CD8 responses.

Material for sequencing was whole blood. V is TRBV5-5 and J is TRBJ1-4; 8 nucleotides align to TRBD1. The TCR sequence derives from an adult who was a healthcare worker with PCR-confirmed SARS-CoV-2 infection or an uninfected control (not recorded which). DNA for the CDR3: TGTGCCAGCAGCCCGACAGGGGACTATAATGAAAAACTGTTTTTT. Translation: CASSPTGDYNEKLFF. Together with reference TRBV5-5 and TRBJ1-4, the CDR3 gives the full variable domain: DAGVTQSPTHLIKTRGQQVTLRCSPISGHKSVSWYQQVLGQGPQFIFQYYEKEERGRGNFPDRFSARQFPNYSSELNVNALLLGDSALYLCASSPTGDYNEKLFFGSGTQLSVL.